This T cell receptor beta chain emerged from a study of neurological immune-mediated disorders. TCRdb called the 5' RACE reads again in MiXCR, with one record for every CDR3 protein. Here the sample spans about 48,000 distinct CDR3 sequences, approximately 10% being singletons. This clonotype was found many times. The antigen is unknown. Libraries used 2 million unsorted PBMCs kept frozen in RNAlater. Study outcomes and limitations: It was HTLV-1-associated myelopathy that showed the most TCR clonal expansion, while multiple sclerosis showed the least, falling below healthy controls.

CDR1 and CDR2 from the germline V gene are SGHRS and YFSETQ. The CDR3 has 15 amino acids. The V and J ends lost 4 bases and 10 bases, in that order; junction bases with no gene match: 6. The chain employs TRBV5-1 and TRBJ2-1; 15 nucleotides align to TRBD2. The sample comprised PBMCs. This TCR came from a middle-aged woman with HTLV-1-associated myelopathy (HAM/TSP). Here the CDR3 DNA reads TGCGCCAGCAGCGTAGCGGGACTAGCGGGGGGAGAGCAGTTCTTC. Residues: CASSVAGLAGGEQFF.